Listed below are T cell receptor beta chains from one sample, sequenced in a study of cytomegalovirus exposure and HLA in healthy donors. The table came from immunoSEQ multiplex PCR; TCRdb's copy has only in-frame clones and leaves some out. Among about 240,000 clones listed, about 87% were seen once. Sequencing was performed on PBMCs. These receptors all stem from a man aged 18 to 29 in good health and CMV-seronegative. CDR3s include the opening cysteine and the closing phenylalanine or tryptophan. The order of the fields is CDR3 DNA, CDR3 protein, J gene, clone size, D gene, V gene. A D gene is named only where the DNA matches it firmly. Where a row states a size, it is once, few, many or the class of an expanded clone; other rows omit it.

CDR3 DNA: TGTGCCAGCAGTTTATATCTCTCCGGCTACACCTTC
CDR3 protein: CASSLYLSGYTF
J gene: TRBJ1-2
clone size: NA
D gene: NA
V gene: TRBV28

CDR3 DNA: TGTGCCAGCAGTTTTGACGGGGACAATGAGCAGTTCTTC
CDR3 protein: CASSFDGDNEQFF
J gene: TRBJ2-1
clone size: NA
D gene: NA
V gene: TRBV27

CDR3 DNA: TGTGCCAGCAGCCTGCGGGACGAGCAGTACTTC
CDR3 protein: CASSLRDEQYF
J gene: TRBJ2-7
clone size: NA
D gene: NA
V gene: TRBV5-6

CDR3 DNA: TGTGCCAGCAGCTTGGGGAGGTCCTACGAGCAGTACTTC
CDR3 protein: CASSLGRSYEQYF
J gene: TRBJ2-7
clone size: NA
D gene: NA
V gene: TRBV5-4

CDR3 DNA: TGTGCCAGCAGCTTAACCTCTGGACAAGATAATCAGCCCCAGCATTTT
CDR3 protein: CASSLTSGQDNQPQHF
J gene: TRBJ1-5
clone size: NA
D gene: NA
V gene: TRBV7-2

CDR3 DNA: TGTGCCAGCAGCCCACGGGGGGCGGCCTACAATGAGCAGTTCTTC
CDR3 protein: CASSPRGAAYNEQFF
J gene: TRBJ2-1
clone size: NA
D gene: NA
V gene: TRBV9

CDR3 DNA: TGTGCCAGCAGTCTCCGGGACAGTCGGAACACCATATATTTT
CDR3 protein: CASSLRDSRNTIYF
J gene: TRBJ1-3
clone size: NA
D gene: TRBD1
V gene: TRBV6-6

CDR3 DNA: TGTGCCAGCTCCCCTGGGACTAGCCGCGAGCAGTACTTC
CDR3 protein: CASSPGTSREQYF
J gene: TRBJ2-7
clone size: NA
D gene: TRBD2
V gene: TRBV7-2

CDR3 DNA: TGCGCCAGCAGCTTCCGACTAGCCTCCACGGTGAACTCCTACGAGCAGTACTTC
CDR3 protein: CASSFRLASTVNSYEQYF
J gene: TRBJ2-7
clone size: NA
D gene: TRBD2
V gene: TRBV5-1

CDR3 DNA: TGTGCCAGCAGTTTGGACAGCTCCTACGAGCAGTACTTC
CDR3 protein: CASSLDSSYEQYF
J gene: TRBJ2-7
clone size: once
D gene: NA
V gene: TRBV7-9

CDR3 DNA: TGCGCCAGCAGTGAGGGCCATGCCACAGATACGCAGTATTTT
CDR3 protein: CASSEGHATDTQYF
J gene: TRBJ2-3
clone size: NA
D gene: NA
V gene: TRBV10-1

CDR3 DNA: TGTGCCAGCAGTCAATGGACAGGGTCACATGAAAAACTGTTTTTT
CDR3 protein: CASSQWTGSHEKLFF
J gene: TRBJ1-4
clone size: NA
D gene: TRBD1
V gene: TRBV6-6

CDR3 DNA: TGTGCCAGCAGCTCGCTACAGAACCCCTATGGCTACACCTTC
CDR3 protein: CASSSLQNPYGYTF
J gene: TRBJ1-2
clone size: once
D gene: NA
V gene: TRBV7-8

CDR3 DNA: TGTGCCAGCAGCGACCGGGACAGGGTCTACGAGCAGTACTTC
CDR3 protein: CASSDRDRVYEQYF
J gene: TRBJ2-7
clone size: NA
D gene: TRBD1
V gene: TRBV9

CDR3 DNA: TGTGCCAGTAGTCCAAAACGGGAGTCAGATACGCAGTATTTT
CDR3 protein: CASSPKRESDTQYF
J gene: TRBJ2-3
clone size: NA
D gene: NA
V gene: TRBV19

CDR3 DNA: TGTGCCAGCAGCTCCGCGGGGGCCTTATACGAGCAGTACTTC
CDR3 protein: CASSSAGALYEQYF
J gene: TRBJ2-7
clone size: few
D gene: NA
V gene: TRBV7-2

CDR3 DNA: TGTGCCAGCCGGGACAGGGATCCCTACGAGCAGTACTTC
CDR3 protein: CASRDRDPYEQYF
J gene: TRBJ2-7
clone size: NA
D gene: TRBD1
V gene: TRBV30

CDR3 DNA: TGTGCCAGCAGCGTAGGTGTGGACTCGGACTACGAGCAGTACTTC
CDR3 protein: CASSVGVDSDYEQYF
J gene: TRBJ2-7
clone size: NA
D gene: NA
V gene: TRBV9

CDR3 DNA: TGTGCCAGCAGTGACCCGACTTCTGAGCAGTTCTTC
CDR3 protein: CASSDPTSEQFF
J gene: TRBJ2-1
clone size: NA
D gene: NA
V gene: TRBV25-1

CDR3 DNA: TGTGCCAGCAGCTTCACAGGGGTGAGCGAGCAGTACTTC
CDR3 protein: CASSFTGVSEQYF
J gene: TRBJ2-7
clone size: NA
D gene: TRBD1
V gene: TRBV6-6

CDR3 DNA: TGTGCCAGCAGCTTGAGATACTCTGAAAAACTGTTTTTT
CDR3 protein: CASSLRYSEKLFF
J gene: TRBJ1-4
clone size: NA
D gene: NA
V gene: TRBV5-4

CDR3 DNA: TGTGCCAGCAGCCTAACGCTCGGGGATAACTATGGCTACACCTTC
CDR3 protein: CASSLTLGDNYGYTF
J gene: TRBJ1-2
clone size: NA
D gene: NA
V gene: TRBV4-2

CDR3 DNA: TGTGCCAGCAGTGATCAAGCGCTGTCGAAAGAGACCCAGTACTTC
CDR3 protein: CASSDQALSKETQYF
J gene: TRBJ2-5
clone size: NA
D gene: NA
V gene: TRBV2

CDR3 DNA: TGCAGCGTTGACTCGGGCCAGGGGAATGAAAAACTGTTTTTT
CDR3 protein: CSVDSGQGNEKLFF
J gene: TRBJ1-4
clone size: NA
D gene: NA
V gene: TRBV29-1

CDR3 DNA: TGTGCCTGGAGTGTATCAAGGACAGGTGAAGCTTTCTTT
CDR3 protein: CAWSVSRTGEAFF
J gene: TRBJ1-1
clone size: NA
D gene: TRBD1
V gene: TRBV30

CDR3 DNA: TGTGCCAGCAGTTTATTGACAGGGGGCATAGGCGATTCACCCCTCCACTTT
CDR3 protein: CASSLLTGGIGDSPLHF
J gene: TRBJ1-6
clone size: NA
D gene: TRBD1
V gene: TRBV27

CDR3 DNA: TGTGCCAGCAGTTTATCCCCCACAGGGGGCGGGAAACTGTTTTTT
CDR3 protein: CASSLSPTGGGKLFF
J gene: TRBJ1-4
clone size: few
D gene: TRBD1
V gene: TRBV28

CDR3 DNA: TGTGCCAGCAGTTTATACGGAGATACGCAGTATTTT
CDR3 protein: CASSLYGDTQYF
J gene: TRBJ2-3
clone size: NA
D gene: NA
V gene: TRBV28

CDR3 DNA: TGTGCCAGCAGCTCTAGCGGGGGGGGAGAGACCCAGTACTTC
CDR3 protein: CASSSSGGGETQYF
J gene: TRBJ2-5
clone size: NA
D gene: TRBD2
V gene: TRBV9

CDR3 DNA: TGTGCCAGCAGCTTGGAGGCGGGAGACGAGCAGTACTTC
CDR3 protein: CASSLEAGDEQYF
J gene: TRBJ2-7
clone size: NA
D gene: TRBD2
V gene: TRBV7-2

CDR3 DNA: TGTGCCAGCGGCCCGAACCCCTTGACCTACGAGCAGTACTTC
CDR3 protein: CASGPNPLTYEQYF
J gene: TRBJ2-7
clone size: NA
D gene: NA
V gene: TRBV9

CDR3 DNA: TGCGCCAGCAGCCAAGAATTAGCACACTCCTACGAGCAGTACTTC
CDR3 protein: CASSQELAHSYEQYF
J gene: TRBJ2-7
clone size: NA
D gene: NA
V gene: TRBV4-3

CDR3 DNA: TGTGCCAGCAAGGTAACAGGGCGATCCTACGAGCAGTACTTC
CDR3 protein: CASKVTGRSYEQYF
J gene: TRBJ2-7
clone size: NA
D gene: NA
V gene: TRBV28

CDR3 DNA: TGTGCCAGCCGCCCTCCAGGGACACATTCACCCCTCCACTTT
CDR3 protein: CASRPPGTHSPLHF
J gene: TRBJ1-6
clone size: few
D gene: NA
V gene: TRBV28

CDR3 DNA: TGCAGCGTTGAAGCCACCTACAATGAGCAGTTCTTC
CDR3 protein: CSVEATYNEQFF
J gene: TRBJ2-1
clone size: NA
D gene: NA
V gene: TRBV29-1

CDR3 DNA: TGTGCCAGTACACCCTCAGTGTTCACCTACGAGCAGTACTTC
CDR3 protein: CASTPSVFTYEQYF
J gene: TRBJ2-7
clone size: NA
D gene: NA
V gene: TRBV9

CDR3 DNA: TGTGCCAGCAGTTTAAGGGAGGGAGAGACCCAGTACTTC
CDR3 protein: CASSLREGETQYF
J gene: TRBJ2-5
clone size: NA
D gene: TRBD2
V gene: TRBV7-2

CDR3 DNA: TGTGCCAGCAGCTTAGGGGCGGGGGGCCACACAGATACGCAGTATTTT
CDR3 protein: CASSLGAGGHTDTQYF
J gene: TRBJ2-3
clone size: NA
D gene: TRBD2
V gene: TRBV7-9

CDR3 DNA: TGTGCCAGTACCTCGGACAGAAACACCATATATTTT
CDR3 protein: CASTSDRNTIYF
J gene: TRBJ1-3
clone size: NA
D gene: NA
V gene: TRBV19

CDR3 DNA: TGTGCCAGCAGCTTAGGACAGGGTGGAGGGAACACTGAAGCTTTCTTT
CDR3 protein: CASSLGQGGGNTEAFF
J gene: TRBJ1-1
clone size: NA
D gene: TRBD1
V gene: TRBV7-2

CDR3 DNA: TGCGCCAGCAGCGCGAGACTAGCGGGGACCGCCTACGAGCAGTACTTC
CDR3 protein: CASSARLAGTAYEQYF
J gene: TRBJ2-7
clone size: NA
D gene: TRBD2
V gene: TRBV5-1

CDR3 DNA: TGTGCCACCCATTATCACGAGGATCAGCCCCAGCATTTT
CDR3 protein: CATHYHEDQPQHF
J gene: TRBJ1-5
clone size: few
D gene: NA
V gene: TRBV2

CDR3 DNA: TGTGCCAGCAGTGAGCGCTACGAGCAGTACTTC
CDR3 protein: CASSERYEQYF
J gene: TRBJ2-7
clone size: NA
D gene: NA
V gene: TRBV6-1

CDR3 DNA: TGTGCCAGCAGCCCGCGAGCGGGAAATGAGCAGTTCTTC
CDR3 protein: CASSPRAGNEQFF
J gene: TRBJ2-1
clone size: NA
D gene: TRBD2
V gene: TRBV6-5

CDR3 DNA: TGTGCCAGCAGCCCTAGGACTAATTCGACCCAGTACTTC
CDR3 protein: CASSPRTNSTQYF
J gene: TRBJ2-5
clone size: NA
D gene: NA
V gene: TRBV7-9

CDR3 DNA: TGCGCCAGCAGTCAATACGTCCGGACAGATAACACTGAAGCTTTCTTT
CDR3 protein: CASSQYVRTDNTEAFF
J gene: TRBJ1-1
clone size: NA
D gene: NA
V gene: TRBV23-1

CDR3 DNA: TGTGCCAGCAGCTTAGCGCCAGGGCCCGGAAACACCATATATTTT
CDR3 protein: CASSLAPGPGNTIYF
J gene: TRBJ1-3
clone size: NA
D gene: NA
V gene: TRBV7-9

CDR3 DNA: TGTGCCAGCAGCTTGGAGCGGGGAGGAGAGACCCAGTACTTC
CDR3 protein: CASSLERGGETQYF
J gene: TRBJ2-5
clone size: few
D gene: TRBD2
V gene: TRBV5-4

CDR3 DNA: TGTGCCAGCATGCGGGGTGGCGAGACCCAGTACTTC
CDR3 protein: CASMRGGETQYF
J gene: TRBJ2-5
clone size: once
D gene: NA
V gene: TRBV11-2